The rows below give T cell receptor beta chains drawn from one sample of a study of OX40 agonist ivuxolimab in advanced cancers. Method: immunoSEQ multiplex PCR; TCRdb's copy keeps in-frame clones and lacks some. Of roughly 52,000 clones listed, 77% are singletons. Specimen: CD4+ or CD8+ T cells sorted from blood, collected in a trial of the OX40 agonist ivuxolimab. The source is an adult with an advanced solid tumor such as melanoma, head and neck, liver or kidney cancer. Each CDR3 is given with its conserved first and last residue. Each record gives: V gene, D gene, J gene, clone size, CDR3 DNA, CDR3 protein. D genes are given only for firm matches. Rows may omit the clone size; those that give it use once, few, many or a size class.

V: TRBV5-1
D: -
J: TRBJ1-1
size: few
DNA: TGCGCCAGCTCGGGAAGAGGGTTGAACACTGAAGCTTTCTTT
CDR3: CASSGRGLNTEAFF

V: TRBV19
D: -
J: TRBJ2-1
size: -
DNA: TGTGCCAGTAGTATAAGGGAACCCTACAATGAGCAGTTCTTC
CDR3: CASSIREPYNEQFF

V: TRBV6-6
D: -
J: TRBJ1-2
size: -
DNA: TGTGCCAGCAGTTCCCTGACAGTGAACTATGGCTACACCTTC
CDR3: CASSSLTVNYGYTF

V: TRBV7-9
D: TRBD1
J: TRBJ2-3
size: -
DNA: TGTGCCAGCAGCTACCCCCCCGGGACAGGGCGCACAGATACGCAGTATTTT
CDR3: CASSYPPGTGRTDTQYF

V: TRBV7-9
D: -
J: TRBJ2-7
size: few
DNA: TGTGCCAGCAGCCCCCAGGGGAGGGGGCGGTACGAGCAGTACTTC
CDR3: CASSPQGRGRYEQYF

V: TRBV7-8
D: TRBD1
J: TRBJ2-5
size: -
DNA: TGTGCCAGCAGTCTAACGCACAGGGGCCAAGAGACCCAGTACTTC
CDR3: CASSLTHRGQETQYF

V: TRBV7-2
D: -
J: TRBJ2-1
size: -
DNA: TGTGCCAGCAGCTTGGAAGGGGGGGCGCGAAATGAGCAGTTCTTC
CDR3: CASSLEGGARNEQFF

V: TRBV7-8
D: -
J: TRBJ1-2
size: -
DNA: TGTGCCAGCAGCTTAGCGGGGCAAGAGGCCTATGGCTACACCTTC
CDR3: CASSLAGQEAYGYTF

V: TRBV25-1
D: TRBD1
J: TRBJ1-2
size: -
DNA: TGTGCCAGCAGTGTACAGACAGGGGGTGGAGGCTACACCTTC
CDR3: CASSVQTGGGGYTF

V: TRBV30
D: -
J: TRBJ1-4
size: once
DNA: TGTGCCTGGAGCCCAGGGATCAAACTGTTTTTT
CDR3: CAWSPGIKLFF

V: TRBV6-5
D: -
J: TRBJ1-2
size: -
DNA: TGTGCCAGCAGTTACTCGAAACAGGACGGATTCTATGGCTACACCTTC
CDR3: CASSYSKQDGFYGYTF

V: TRBV5-6
D: TRBD1
J: TRBJ2-7
size: few
DNA: TGTGCCAGCAGCTTGTTGGGACAGAACTCCTACGAGCAGTACTTC
CDR3: CASSLLGQNSYEQYF

V: TRBV10-2
D: TRBD2
J: TRBJ2-6
size: -
DNA: TGCGCCAGCAGTGACACGACTAGCGGGGGGGACCTTTCCGGGGCCAACGTCCTGACTTTC
CDR3: CASSDTTSGGDLSGANVLTF

V: TRBV2
D: -
J: TRBJ2-5
size: -
DNA: TGTGCCAGCAGTGATGATCTTGGCAGACGGGAGACCCAGTACTTC
CDR3: CASSDDLGRRETQYF

V: TRBV28
D: -
J: TRBJ1-2
size: -
DNA: TGTGCCAGCAGATTCGACGGGAACTATGGCTACACCTTC
CDR3: CASRFDGNYGYTF

V: TRBV4-3
D: TRBD2
J: TRBJ2-2
size: few
DNA: TGCGCCAGCAGCCAACTGACTAGCGCCGGGGAGCTGTTTTTT
CDR3: CASSQLTSAGELFF

V: TRBV11-2
D: -
J: TRBJ1-2
size: many
DNA: TGTGCCACCCCCGGGGGGACGGATGGCTACACCTTC
CDR3: CATPGGTDGYTF

V: TRBV28
D: TRBD1
J: TRBJ2-7
size: -
DNA: TGTGCCAGCATCCCAGACAGGGTCCGCGAGCAGTACTTC
CDR3: CASIPDRVREQYF

V: TRBV7-9
D: TRBD2
J: TRBJ2-1
size: -
DNA: TGTGCCAGCAGCTTAAGGACTAGCGGTAATGAGCAGTTCTTC
CDR3: CASSLRTSGNEQFF

V: TRBV18
D: -
J: TRBJ2-5
size: -
DNA: TGTGCCAGCTCACCAGGACAGTGGCAAGAGACCCAGTACTTC
CDR3: CASSPGQWQETQYF

V: TRBV5-5
D: -
J: TRBJ2-2
size: -
DNA: TGTGCCAGCAGCTTCTCGGGGGTGAGCCGGCCCGGGGAGCTGTTTTTT
CDR3: CASSFSGVSRPGELFF

V: TRBV9
D: -
J: TRBJ1-4
size: few
DNA: TGTGCCAGCAGCGTATCTTGGACTAATGAAAAACTGTTTTTT
CDR3: CASSVSWTNEKLFF

V: TRBV29-1
D: TRBD2
J: TRBJ2-7
size: many
DNA: TGCAGCGGACTAGCGGGCCACTCCTACGAGCAGTACTTC
CDR3: CSGLAGHSYEQYF

V: TRBV4-1
D: -
J: TRBJ2-7
size: -
DNA: TGCGCCAGCAGCCACGGACAGAAGAGCTCCTACGAGCAGTACTTC
CDR3: CASSHGQKSSYEQYF

V: TRBV6-5
D: -
J: TRBJ1-2
size: -
DNA: TGTGCCAGCAGTCGAGGCCTTAGGTATGGCTACACCTTC
CDR3: CASSRGLRYGYTF

V: TRBV5-8
D: -
J: TRBJ1-5
size: -
DNA: TGTGCCAGCAGCTTGGCAAGTAATCAGCCCCAGCATTTT
CDR3: CASSLASNQPQHF

V: TRBV5-6
D: TRBD2
J: TRBJ2-1
size: -
DNA: TGTGCCAGCAGCTTAAGACTAGCGGGGGGAATCTACAATGAGCAGTTCTTC
CDR3: CASSLRLAGGIYNEQFF

V: TRBV5-1
D: -
J: TRBJ1-1
size: few
DNA: TGCGCCAGCAGCCCGTTACAGGGTGACACTGAAGCTTTCTTT
CDR3: CASSPLQGDTEAFF

V: TRBV5-1
D: -
J: TRBJ2-2
size: -
DNA: TGCGCCAGCAGCTTGGTGGGGGGGACACCTCGGTTGGAGCTGTTTTTT
CDR3: CASSLVGGTPRLELFF

V: TRBV29-1
D: -
J: TRBJ1-3
size: -
DNA: TGCAGCGTTGAAGAGAACTCTGGAAACACCATATATTTT
CDR3: CSVEENSGNTIYF

V: TRBV10-2
D: TRBD1
J: TRBJ1-1
size: -
DNA: TGCGCCAGCAGTGAGTACCCAGGGGGCACTGAAGCTTTCTTT
CDR3: CASSEYPGGTEAFF

V: TRBV5-4
D: -
J: TRBJ1-6
size: -
DNA: TGTGCCAGCAGCTTCGGGACTTCGGACTCACCCCTCCACTTT
CDR3: CASSFGTSDSPLHF

V: TRBV7-9
D: TRBD1
J: TRBJ1-2
size: few
DNA: TGTGCCAGCAGCTCGGGACAGAACTATGGCTACACCTTC
CDR3: CASSSGQNYGYTF

V: TRBV27
D: -
J: TRBJ2-5
size: -
DNA: TGTGCCAGCAGGAACAGGGTAGGAGAGACCCAGTACTTC
CDR3: CASRNRVGETQYF

V: TRBV7-8
D: TRBD2
J: TRBJ2-2
size: few
DNA: TGTGCCAGCAGCCCGAGCGGGAGGGCCCTCACGACCGGGGAGCTGTTTTTT
CDR3: CASSPSGRALTTGELFF

V: TRBV21-1
D: -
J: TRBJ2-1
size: -
DNA: TGTGCCAGCAAGCTACTTCACTCCTACAATGAGCAGTTCTTC
CDR3: CASKLLHSYNEQFF

V: TRBV7-9
D: TRBD2
J: TRBJ2-3
size: -
DNA: TGTGCCAGCAGCTTAGTAGCGGGAGGGCCAGCCGATACGCAGTATTTT
CDR3: CASSLVAGGPADTQYF

V: TRBV5-6
D: -
J: TRBJ1-5
size: -
DNA: TGTGCCAGCAGCTTGTGGGGAACCATCGGCAATCAGCCCCAGCATTTT
CDR3: CASSLWGTIGNQPQHF

V: TRBV27
D: -
J: TRBJ2-5
size: -
DNA: TGTGCCAGCAGTTTATCCCGCCTGAGGAGGCCGGGCAAAGAGACCCAGTACTTC
CDR3: CASSLSRLRRPGKETQYF

V: TRBV10-2
D: -
J: TRBJ1-2
size: -
DNA: TGCGCCAGCAGTGACCCCGGGGCCTATGGCTACACCTTC
CDR3: CASSDPGAYGYTF

V: TRBV7-2
D: TRBD2
J: TRBJ2-3
size: -
DNA: TGTGCCAGCAGCTCGTCGGGGGGTACAGATACGCAGTATTTT
CDR3: CASSSSGGTDTQYF

V: TRBV19
D: -
J: TRBJ1-3
size: few
DNA: TGTGCCAGTAGTATAATAAGGACTGGAAACACCATATATTTT
CDR3: CASSIIRTGNTIYF

V: TRBV27
D: TRBD2
J: TRBJ2-7
size: few
DNA: TGTGCCAGCAGTCCACGGACTAGCGGGATGGACGAGCAGTACTTC
CDR3: CASSPRTSGMDEQYF

V: TRBV7-2
D: -
J: TRBJ2-1
size: -
DNA: TGTGCCAGCAGCCAACTAGTGTCTACAATGAAGCAGTTCTTC
CDR3: CASSQLVSTMKQFF

V: TRBV6-5
D: -
J: TRBJ2-7
size: -
DNA: TGTGCCAGCAGTTACCTTTCGGGGGGCTTATTCCACGAGCAGTACTTC
CDR3: CASSYLSGGLFHEQYF

V: TRBV11-2
D: TRBD1
J: TRBJ1-4
size: -
DNA: TGTGCCAGCAGCTTCTACAGGGGAATTGAAAAACTGTTTTTT
CDR3: CASSFYRGIEKLFF

V: TRBV28
D: -
J: TRBJ1-3
size: -
DNA: TGTGCCAGCACCAAATCCAGGGATGGAAACACCATATATTTT
CDR3: CASTKSRDGNTIYF

V: TRBV28
D: TRBD1
J: TRBJ1-2
size: few
DNA: TGTGCCAGCATGGGGGGACAGACAAATGGCTACACCTTC
CDR3: CASMGGQTNGYTF

V: TRBV7-8
D: -
J: TRBJ1-1
size: -
DNA: TGTGCCAGCAGCTTAGCGCTGCCCGGCACTGAAGCTTTCTTT
CDR3: CASSLALPGTEAFF

V: TRBV18
D: TRBD1
J: TRBJ1-1
size: -
DNA: TGTGCCAGCTCACCGGGGACAGGGGGGAACACTGAAGCTTTCTTT
CDR3: CASSPGTGGNTEAFF

V: TRBV21-1
D: -
J: TRBJ1-4
size: -
DNA: TGTGCCAGCAGCAAAGACGGGGGGACGCCTAATGAAAAACTGTTTTTT
CDR3: CASSKDGGTPNEKLFF

V: TRBV18
D: TRBD2
J: TRBJ2-3
size: -
DNA: TGTGCCAGCTCACCACGGGTAGCGGGAGCGTCGGCTACGCAGTATTTT
CDR3: CASSPRVAGASATQYF

V: TRBV9
D: TRBD2
J: TRBJ2-5
size: -
DNA: TGTGCCAGCAGCGTAACGTCTAGCGGGGGTGAAGAGACCCAGTACTTC
CDR3: CASSVTSSGGEETQYF

V: TRBV7-2
D: -
J: TRBJ1-2
size: -
DNA: TGTGCCAGCAGCTTAGTTGTGGGTGACTATGGCTACACCTTC
CDR3: CASSLVVGDYGYTF

V: TRBV11-2
D: TRBD2
J: TRBJ2-2
size: -
DNA: TGTGCCAGCAGCCCTCTGGGACTAGCGGGGTTGAAGCTGTTTTTT
CDR3: CASSPLGLAGLKLFF

V: TRBV5-6
D: -
J: TRBJ2-1
size: -
DNA: TGTGCCAGCAGCTTGGGGACAGTTGGAAAGCAGTTCTTC
CDR3: CASSLGTVGKQFF

V: TRBV28
D: -
J: TRBJ1-2
size: -
DNA: TGTGCCAGCAGTTCCGCCGCTAACTATGGCTACACCTTC
CDR3: CASSSAANYGYTF

V: TRBV7-2
D: -
J: TRBJ2-2
size: -
DNA: TGTGCCAGCAGCTCCAACGCGAACACCGGGGAGCTGTTTTTT
CDR3: CASSSNANTGELFF

V: TRBV28
D: -
J: TRBJ2-5
size: -
DNA: TGTGCCAGCAGTTTAATGTCAGGGCAAGAGACCCAGTACTTC
CDR3: CASSLMSGQETQYF

V: TRBV29-1
D: -
J: TRBJ1-1
size: -
DNA: TGCAGCGTTGAAGGGGGGAACACTGAAGCTTTCTTT
CDR3: CSVEGGNTEAFF